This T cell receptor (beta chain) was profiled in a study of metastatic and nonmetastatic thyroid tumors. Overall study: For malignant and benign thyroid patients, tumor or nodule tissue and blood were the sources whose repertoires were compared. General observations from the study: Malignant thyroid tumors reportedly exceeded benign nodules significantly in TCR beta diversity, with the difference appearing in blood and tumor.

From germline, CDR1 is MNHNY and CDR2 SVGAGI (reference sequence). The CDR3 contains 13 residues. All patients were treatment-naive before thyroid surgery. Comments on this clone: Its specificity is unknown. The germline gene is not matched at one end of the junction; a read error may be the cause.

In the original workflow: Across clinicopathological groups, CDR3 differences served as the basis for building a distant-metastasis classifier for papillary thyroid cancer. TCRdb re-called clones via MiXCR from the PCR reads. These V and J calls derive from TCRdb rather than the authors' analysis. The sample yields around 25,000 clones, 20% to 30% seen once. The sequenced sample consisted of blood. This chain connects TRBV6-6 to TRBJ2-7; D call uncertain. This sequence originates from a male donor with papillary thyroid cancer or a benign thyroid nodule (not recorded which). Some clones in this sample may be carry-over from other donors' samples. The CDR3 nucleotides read TGTTCCAGCAGTTTAGTCGATGGTCACGAGCAGTACTTC. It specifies CSSSLVDGHEQYF.